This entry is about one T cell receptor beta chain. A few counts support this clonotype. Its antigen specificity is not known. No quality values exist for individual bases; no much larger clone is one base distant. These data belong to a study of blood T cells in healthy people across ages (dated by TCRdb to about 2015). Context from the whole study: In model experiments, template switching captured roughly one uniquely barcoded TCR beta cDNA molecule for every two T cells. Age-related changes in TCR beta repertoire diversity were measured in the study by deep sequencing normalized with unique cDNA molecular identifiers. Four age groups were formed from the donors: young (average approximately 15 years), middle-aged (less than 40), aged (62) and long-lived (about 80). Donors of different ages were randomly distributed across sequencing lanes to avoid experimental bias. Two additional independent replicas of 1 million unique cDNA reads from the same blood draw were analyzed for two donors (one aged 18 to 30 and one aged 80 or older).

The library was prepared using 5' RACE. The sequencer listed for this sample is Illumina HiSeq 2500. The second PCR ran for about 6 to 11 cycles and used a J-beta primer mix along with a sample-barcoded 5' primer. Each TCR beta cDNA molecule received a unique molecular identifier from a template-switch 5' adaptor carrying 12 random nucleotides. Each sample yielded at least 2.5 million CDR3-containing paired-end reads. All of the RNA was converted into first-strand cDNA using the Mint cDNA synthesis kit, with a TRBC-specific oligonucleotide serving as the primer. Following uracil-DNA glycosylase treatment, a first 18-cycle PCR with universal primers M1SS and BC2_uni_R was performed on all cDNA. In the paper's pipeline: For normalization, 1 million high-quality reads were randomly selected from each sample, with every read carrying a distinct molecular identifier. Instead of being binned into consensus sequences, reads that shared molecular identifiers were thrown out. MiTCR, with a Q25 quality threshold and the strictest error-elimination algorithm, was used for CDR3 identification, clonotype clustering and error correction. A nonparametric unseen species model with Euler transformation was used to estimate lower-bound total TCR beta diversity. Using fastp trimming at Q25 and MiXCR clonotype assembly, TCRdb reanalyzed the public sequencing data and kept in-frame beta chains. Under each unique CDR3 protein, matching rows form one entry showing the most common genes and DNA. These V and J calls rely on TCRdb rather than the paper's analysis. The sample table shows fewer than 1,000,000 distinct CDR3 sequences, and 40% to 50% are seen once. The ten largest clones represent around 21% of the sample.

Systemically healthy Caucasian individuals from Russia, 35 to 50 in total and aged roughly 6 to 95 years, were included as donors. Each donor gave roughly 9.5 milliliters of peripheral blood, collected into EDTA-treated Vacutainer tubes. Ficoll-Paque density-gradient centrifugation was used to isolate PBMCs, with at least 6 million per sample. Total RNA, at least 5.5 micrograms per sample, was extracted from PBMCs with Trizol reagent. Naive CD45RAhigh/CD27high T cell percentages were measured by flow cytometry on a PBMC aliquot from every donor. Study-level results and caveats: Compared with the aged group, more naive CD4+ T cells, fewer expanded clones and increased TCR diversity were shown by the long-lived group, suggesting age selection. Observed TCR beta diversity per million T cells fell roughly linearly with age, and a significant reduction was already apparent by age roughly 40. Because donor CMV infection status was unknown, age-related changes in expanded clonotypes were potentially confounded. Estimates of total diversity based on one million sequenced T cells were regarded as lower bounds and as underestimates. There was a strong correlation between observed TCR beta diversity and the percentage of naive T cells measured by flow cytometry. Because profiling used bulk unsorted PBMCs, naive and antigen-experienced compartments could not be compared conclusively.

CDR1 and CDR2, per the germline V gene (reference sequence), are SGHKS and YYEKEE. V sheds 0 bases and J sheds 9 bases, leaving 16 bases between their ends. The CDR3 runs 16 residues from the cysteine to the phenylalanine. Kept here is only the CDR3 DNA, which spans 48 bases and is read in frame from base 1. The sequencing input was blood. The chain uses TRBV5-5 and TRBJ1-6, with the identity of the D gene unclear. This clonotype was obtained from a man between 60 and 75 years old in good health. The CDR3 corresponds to CASSLGVPDSGSPLHF. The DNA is TGTGCCAGCAGCTTGGGAGTTCCGGACTCAGGTTCACCCCTCCACTTT.